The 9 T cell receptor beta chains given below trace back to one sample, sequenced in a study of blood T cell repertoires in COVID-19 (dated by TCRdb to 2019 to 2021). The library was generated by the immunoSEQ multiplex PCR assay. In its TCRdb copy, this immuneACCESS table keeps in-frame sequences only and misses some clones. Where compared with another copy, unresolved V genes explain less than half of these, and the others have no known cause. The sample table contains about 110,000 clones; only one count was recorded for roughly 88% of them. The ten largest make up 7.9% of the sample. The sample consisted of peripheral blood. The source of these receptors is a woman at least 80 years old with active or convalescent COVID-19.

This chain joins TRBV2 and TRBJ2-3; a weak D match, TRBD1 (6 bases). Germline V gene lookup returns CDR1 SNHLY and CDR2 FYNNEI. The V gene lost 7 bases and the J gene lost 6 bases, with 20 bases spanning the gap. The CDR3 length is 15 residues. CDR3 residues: CASMVQGRRVDTQYF. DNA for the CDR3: TGTGCCAGCATGGTTCAGGGGAGACGGGTTGATACGCAGTATTTT.

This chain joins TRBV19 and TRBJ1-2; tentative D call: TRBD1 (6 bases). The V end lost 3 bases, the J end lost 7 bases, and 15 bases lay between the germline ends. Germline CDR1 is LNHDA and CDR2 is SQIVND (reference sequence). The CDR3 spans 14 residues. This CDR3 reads CASSMQGMGGGYTF. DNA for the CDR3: TGTGCCAGTAGTATGCAGGGGATGGGTGGTGGCTACACCTTC.

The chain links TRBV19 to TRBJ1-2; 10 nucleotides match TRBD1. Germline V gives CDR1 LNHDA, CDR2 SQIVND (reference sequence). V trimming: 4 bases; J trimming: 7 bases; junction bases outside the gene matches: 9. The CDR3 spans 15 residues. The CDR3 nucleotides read TGTGCCAGTAGTAAGGGACAGGGGACGACTGGTGGCTACACCTTC. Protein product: CASSKGQGTTGGYTF. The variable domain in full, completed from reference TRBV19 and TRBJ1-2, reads DGGITQSPKYLFRKEGQNVTLSCEQNLNHDAMYWYRQDPGQGLRLIYYSQIVNDFQKGDIAEGYSVSREKKESFPLTVTSAQKNPTAFYLCASSKGQGTTGGYTFGSGTRLTVV.

The CDR3 reads CASSLAGTGGLNYGYTF. The DNA of the CDR3 is TGTGCCAGCAGCTTGGCGGGGACAGGGGGACTCAACTATGGCTACACCTTC. The rearrangement uses TRBV5-6 and TRBJ1-2; 11 bases are shared with TRBD1. Germline V gene lookup returns CDR1 SGHDT and CDR2 YYEEEE. Germline trimming cut 0 bases from V and 2 bases from J; bases unmatched to any gene: 6. The CDR3 is 17 residues long.

The CDR3 DNA is TGTGCCAGCAGCCGGGGACAGGGGATTGAAAAACTGTTTTTT. Translated, it gives CASSRGQGIEKLFF. The rearrangement links TRBV5-6 to TRBJ1-4, with 10 bases matching TRBD1. J was trimmed by 7 bases and V by 4 bases; bases with no gene match: 4. The V gene's germline CDR1 is SGHDT and CDR2 YYEEEE. There are 14 residues in the CDR3.

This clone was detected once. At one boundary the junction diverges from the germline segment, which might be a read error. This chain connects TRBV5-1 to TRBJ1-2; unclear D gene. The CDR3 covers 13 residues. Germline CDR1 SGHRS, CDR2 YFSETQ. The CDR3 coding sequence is TGCGCCAGCAGCCAGGACGGGATGTATGTCTACACCTTC. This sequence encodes CASSQDGMYVYTF.

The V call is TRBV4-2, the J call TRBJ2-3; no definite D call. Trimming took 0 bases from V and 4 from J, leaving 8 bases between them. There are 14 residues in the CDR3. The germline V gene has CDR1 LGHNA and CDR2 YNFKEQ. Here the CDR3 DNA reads TGTGCCAGCAGCCAAGATGTCCTAGCAGATACGCAGTATTTT. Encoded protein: CASSQDVLADTQYF.

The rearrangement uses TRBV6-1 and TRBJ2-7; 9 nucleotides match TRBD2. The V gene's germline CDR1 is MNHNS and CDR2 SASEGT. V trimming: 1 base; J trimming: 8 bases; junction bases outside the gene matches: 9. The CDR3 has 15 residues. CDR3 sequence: CASSEVAGVGKKQYF. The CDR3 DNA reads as TGTGCCAGCAGTGAAGTAGCGGGGGTGGGAAAGAAGCAGTACTTC.

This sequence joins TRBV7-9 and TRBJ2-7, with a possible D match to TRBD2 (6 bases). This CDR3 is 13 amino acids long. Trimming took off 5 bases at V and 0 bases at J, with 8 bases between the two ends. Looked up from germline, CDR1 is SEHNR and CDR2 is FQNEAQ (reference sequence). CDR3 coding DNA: TGTGCCAGCAGCCCCGGGGGCTCCTACGAGCAGTACTTC. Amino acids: CASSPGGSYEQYF.